These 26 T cell receptor beta chains share one sample of origin, sequenced in a study of blood T cell repertoires in COVID-19. Repertoires were generated with immunoSEQ multiplex PCR, while TCRdb's copy carries only in-frame clones and drops some. The sample carries about 75,000 clones, about four fifths recorded once. The sample taken for sequencing was peripheral blood. All receptors derive from a woman aged 80 or over with active or convalescent COVID-19.

The CDR3 region has the DNA TGTGCCAGCAGTTTTACAGGCGGCAATGAGCAGTTCTTC. Translated: CASSFTGGNEQFF. The V gene is TRBV12-3 or TRBV12-4, the J gene TRBJ2-1, with a tentative D call TRBD1 (5 bases). There are 13 residues in the CDR3. Trimming took off 3 bases at V and 6 bases at J, with 9 bases between the two ends.

This chain links TRBV6-5 with TRBJ2-1; the match to TRBD2 covers 12 bases. After removal of 11 bases from V and 10 bases from J, the junction contained 9 bases not matched to a gene. Per the germline V gene, CDR1 is MNHEY and CDR2 is SVGAGI. The length of the CDR3 is 13 residues. The CDR3 bases are TGTGCCGCTTGGACTAGCGGGATCCGCGAGCAGTTCTTC. It translates to CAAWTSGIREQFF.

This rearrangement joins TRBV7-6 to TRBJ2-7; 10 nucleotides agree with TRBD1. Germline CDR1 is SGHVS and CDR2 is FNYEAQ. Trimming cost V 3 bases and J 4 bases; bases outside gene matches: 6. The CDR3 is made up of 15 amino acids. The CDR3 loop reads CASSLEDRGLYEQYF. The CDR3 DNA sequence: TGTGCCAGCAGCTTGGAAGACAGGGGGCTATACGAGCAGTACTTC.

This sequence joins TRBV9 and TRBJ2-2; 7 bases match TRBD2. Germline V gene sequence: CDR1 SGDLS, CDR2 YYNGEE. The CDR3 spans 17 residues. Trimming cost V 4 bases and J 2 bases; bases outside gene matches: 11. The CDR3 DNA reads as TGTGCCAGCAGCCCCGAGACCAGCGGGAAAAACACCGGGGAGCTGTTTTTT. Protein: CASSPETSGKNTGELFF.

This sequence joins TRBV7-2 and TRBJ2-7; no clear D gene. The germline V and J ends were trimmed by 1 base and 0 bases, with 7 bases remaining between them. Germline V lookup: CDR1 SGHTA, CDR2 FQGNSA. The CDR3 runs 14 residues. The CDR3 nucleotides read TGTGCCAGCAGCTTAGAACCTACCTCCTACGAGCAGTACTTC. Protein product: CASSLEPTSYEQYF.

The chain is built from TRBV11-3 and TRBJ2-1, with 13 nucleotides matching TRBD2. V lost 5 bases and J lost 8; bases outside the gene matches: 9. The CDR3 length is 16 residues. Germline CDR1 and CDR2: SGHNT and YENEEA. The CDR3 DNA reads as TGTGCCAGCAGCCCCGGCTTTGGACTAGCGGGGGATGAGCAGTTCTTC. Protein sequence: CASSPGFGLAGDEQFF.

J is TRBJ2-1 and V is TRBV5-1, with 7 nucleotides matching TRBD2. The CDR3 is 15 amino acids. CDR1 is SGHRS, CDR2 YFSETQ, per germline. With V trimmed by 2 bases and J by 8 bases, 10 bases remained unmatched. The CDR3 sequence is CASSFRGAGVDEQFF. The CDR3 region has the DNA TGCGCCAGCAGCTTTCGGGGCGCGGGGGTCGATGAGCAGTTCTTC.

The rearrangement uses TRBV7-9 and TRBJ2-3, with 8 bases matching TRBD1. Germline loops: CDR1 SEHNR, CDR2 FQNEAQ (reference sequence). With 5 bases clipped from V and 1 base from J, the junction kept 5 bases outside the gene matches. The length of the CDR3 is 15 residues. CDR3 DNA: TGTGCCAGCAGCGACTCAGGGGGCGGCACAGATACGCAGTATTTT. Amino acids: CASSDSGGGTDTQYF. Based on the CDR3 plus reference TRBV7-9 and TRBJ2-3, the full variable domain is DTGVSQNPRHKITKRGQNVTFRCDPISEHNRLYWYRQTLGQGPEFLTYFQNEAQLEKSRLLSDRFSAERPKGSFSTLEIQRTEQGDSAMYLCASSDSGGGTDTQYFGPGTRLTVL.

The CDR3 DNA reads as TGTGCCACCAGTGAACCAGACAGTCCCTTGATGTGGGAGCAGTACTTC. Translating it yields CATSEPDSPLMWEQYF. The chain carries TRBV24-1 and TRBJ2-7, with D perhaps TRBD1 (5 bases). The ends were cut back, 4 bases at V and 7 bases at J, with 22 bases in the middle. The CDR3 runs to 16 residues. Germline V gene data show CDR1 as KGHDR and CDR2 as SFDVKD.

DNA for the CDR3: TGTGCCAGCAGAACTAGCGGGGGGGCTTCCTACAATGAGCAGTTCTTC. Translated: CASRTSGGASYNEQFF. The V call is TRBV2, the J call TRBJ2-1; 13 bases agree with TRBD2. This CDR3 is built from 16 residues. The V segment lost 6 bases and the J segment 1 base; nucleotides outside the gene matches: 3. Germline values: CDR1 SNHLY, CDR2 FYNNEI.

V is TRBV28 and J is TRBJ2-1, with D unclear. V lost 6 bases to trimming and J lost 1 base, with 16 bases between them. Germline loops: CDR1 MDHEN, CDR2 SYDVKM. The CDR3 sequence is 16 residues long. The CDR3 DNA reads TGTGCCAGCAGGGGTTGGGTCGCGGAGTCCTACAATGAGCAGTTCTTC. Its translation: CASRGWVAESYNEQFF.

This chain links TRBV5-1 with TRBJ2-7; a possible D gene is TRBD1 (6 bases). The V end was cut by 4 bases, the J end by 3 bases, with 11 bases between. CDR1 and CDR2 from the germline V gene are SGHRS and YFSETQ. This CDR3 has 13 residues. CDR3 nucleotide sequence: TGCGCCAGCAGCGTCTGGGACAACTACGAGCAGTACTTC. Its protein is CASSVWDNYEQYF.

This chain joins TRBV7-6 and TRBJ2-1; TRBD2 matches at 9 bases. V dropped 4 bases and J dropped 3; count of bases not matched to a gene: 7. From germline, CDR1 is SGHVS and CDR2 FNYEAQ. The CDR3 covers 16 residues. In DNA form, the CDR3 reads TGTGCCAGCAGCTCTTTAGCGGGAGCCAGCTACAATGAGCAGTTCTTC. Translating gives CASSSLAGASYNEQFF.

This clone has just one count. This chain joins TRBV19 and TRBJ2-4; 10 bases map to TRBD1. The length of the CDR3 is 15 residues. CDR1 is LNHDA and CDR2 is SQIVND in the germline V gene (reference sequence). Unmatched junction bases numbered 8, after V lost 9 bases and J lost 3 bases. CDR3 bases: TGTGCCAGCCAAAGGACAGGGGGAGGCAAAAACATTCAGTACTTC. This gives the protein CASQRTGGGKNIQYF.

The chain has TRBV6-1 and TRBJ2-7; D uncertain. This CDR3 is 18 amino acids long. V dropped 3 bases and J dropped 1 base, with 22 bases sitting between them. Per germline, CDR1 MNHNS and CDR2 SASEGT. CDR3 coding DNA: TGTGCCAGCAGTGAGGGTATTTCGCACGGAGTAAATTCCTACGAGCAGTACTTC. Protein product: CASSEGISHGVNSYEQYF.

The J gene is TRBJ1-4, the V gene TRBV5-6, with 7 bases matching TRBD1. There are 14 residues in the CDR3. V shed 0 bases and J 8 bases; nucleotides not matched to a gene: 4. Germline V gene sequence: CDR1 SGHDT, CDR2 YYEEEE. The CDR3 DNA follows: TGTGCCAGCAGCTTGGCTCAGGGGGAGGAAAAACTGTTTTTT. Protein: CASSLAQGEEKLFF.

The J gene is TRBJ1-2, the V gene TRBV19; D is unresolved. V lost 3 bases, J lost 8 bases, and 10 bases lay in between. CDR3 length: 12 amino acids. Germline CDR1 and CDR2: LNHDA and SQIVND (reference sequence). The CDR3: CASSIPPGGYTF. The CDR3 DNA reads as TGTGCCAGTAGTATTCCGCCAGGCGGCTACACCTTC.

The chain is built from TRBV7-2 and TRBJ2-5; tentatively, D is TRBD1 (5 bases). Germline V lookup: CDR1 SGHTA, CDR2 FQGNSA. CDR3 length: 16 residues. Trimming cost V 2 bases and J 3 bases, with 16 bases left between them. Here the CDR3 DNA reads TGTGCCAGCAGCTTACCCGGCGACAGACGGAAAGAGACCCAGTACTTC. It codes for CASSLPGDRRKETQYF. Drawing the rest from reference TRBV7-2 and TRBJ2-5, the complete variable domain is GAGVSQSPSNKVTEKGKDVELRCDPISGHTALYWYRQSLGQGLEFLIYFQGNSAPDKSGLPSDRFSAERTGGSVSTLTIQRTQQEDSAVYLCASSLPGDRRKETQYFGPGTRLLVL.

The rearrangement joins TRBV19 to TRBJ1-5, with a tentative D call TRBD1 (6 bases). The V gene's germline CDR1 is LNHDA and CDR2 SQIVND (reference sequence). Trimming stripped 6 bases from V and 7 bases from J, with 13 bases between. The CDR3 extends over 13 amino acids. The CDR3 sequence is CASSFRGWQPQHF. The CDR3 DNA follows: TGTGCCAGTAGCTTCAGGGGTTGGCAGCCCCAGCATTTT. Supplemented by reference TRBV19 and TRBJ1-5, the full variable domain reads DGGITQSPKYLFRKEGQNVTLSCEQNLNHDAMYWYRQDPGQGLRLIYYSQIVNDFQKGDIAEGYSVSREKKESFPLTVTSAQKNPTAFYLCASSFRGWQPQHFGDGTRLSIL.

The rearrangement uses TRBV19 and TRBJ2-7; perhaps TRBD1 as D (6 bases). V shed 7 bases and J shed 3 bases, with 16 bases lying between them. The germline V gene encodes CDR1 LNHDA and CDR2 SQIVND (reference sequence). The CDR3 sequence is 14 residues long. CDR3 region: CASNDPGQRYEQYF. CDR3 DNA sequence: TGTGCCAGTAACGACCCGGGACAACGCTACGAGCAGTACTTC.

The chain uses TRBV9 and TRBJ2-1; possible D gene TRBD1, 6 bases. V lost 0 bases, J lost 4 bases, and 17 bases lay in between. Germline values: CDR1 SGDLS, CDR2 YYNGEE. This CDR3 has 17 residues. The CDR3 DNA reads TGTGCCAGCAGCGTAGCTGGAACAGGGCCTTTATACAATGAGCAGTTCTTC. Amino acid sequence: CASSVAGTGPLYNEQFF.

V usage is TRBV9 and J usage is TRBJ2-3, with 7 positions matching TRBD2. CDR1 is SGDLS, CDR2 YYNGEE, per germline. There are 16 residues in the CDR3. The V gene end was trimmed by 0 bases and the J gene end by 0 bases; junction bases not matched to a gene: 4. The CDR3 DNA reads as TGTGCCAGCAGCGTAGACCCAGCGGGGAGCACAGATACGCAGTATTTT. Its protein is CASSVDPAGSTDTQYF.

This sequence joins TRBV4-3 and TRBJ2-5; 8 bases fit TRBD2. Germline assignment: CDR1 LGHNA and CDR2 YSLEER. V trimming: 1 base; J trimming: 7 bases; junction bases outside the gene matches: 11. This CDR3 spans 16 amino acids. This CDR3 is CASSQGVSGGLGTQYF. The CDR3 DNA reads TGCGCCAGCAGCCAAGGAGTGAGCGGGGGATTGGGGACCCAGTACTTC.

V gene TRBV7-3 combines with J gene TRBJ2-2, with 7 bases aligning to TRBD1. In germline, CDR1 is SGHTA, CDR2 FQGTGA. The CDR3 is 13 residues long. V was clipped by 5 bases and J by 5 bases; unmatched bases: 2. In nucleotides, the CDR3 is TGTGCCAGCAGCGCCAGGGGGACCGGGGAGCTGTTTTTT. This gives the protein CASSARGTGELFF.

The chain recombines TRBV11-2 with TRBJ2-3, with TRBD2 identical over 8 bases. Germline V gene lookup returns CDR1 SGHAT and CDR2 FQNNGV. CDR3 size: 18 residues. Germline trimming cut 1 base from V and 1 base from J; bases unmatched to any gene: 10. The CDR3 loop reads CASSLASTIAGRTDTQYF. The CDR3 bases are TGTGCCAGCAGCTTAGCTTCCACAATAGCGGGACGCACAGATACGCAGTATTTT.

The J gene is TRBJ2-1, the V gene TRBV5-8; 12 nucleotides agree with TRBD2. Germline V lookup: CDR1 SGHTS, CDR2 YDEGEE. The CDR3 totals 15 residues. Losses at the gene ends were 4 bases for V and 10 bases for J; bases not matched to a gene: 9. The CDR3 loop is CASSRIGLAGIEQFF. The CDR3 DNA follows: TGTGCCAGCAGCCGGATCGGACTAGCGGGGATAGAGCAGTTCTTC.